These 15 T cell receptor beta chains were sequenced from one sample in a study of T cells in Graves' hyperthyroidism and ophthalmopathy. RNA transcripts gave rise to amplified TCR beta CDR3 regions. HTBI primers drove first-round RT-PCR of the TCR CDR3. TCRdb reprocessed the multiplex PCR reads via MiXCR and lists one record per CDR3 protein. The table shows about 500,000 distinct CDR3 sequences, with about 15% occurring only once. Input material: blood. The receptors here all came from a woman between 18 and 30 years old with Graves' hyperthyroidism.

This chain connects TRBV19 to TRBJ1-1; D call uncertain. This CDR3 has 12 amino acids. Trimming left V 4 bases short and J 6 bases short, with 9 bases between. Germline V gene data show CDR1 as LNHDA and CDR2 as SQIVND (reference sequence). The CDR3 here is CASSKSLPEAFF. Written as DNA, the CDR3 is TGTGCCAGTAGTAAGAGCCTTCCTGAAGCTTTCTTT.

This clonotype was found a few times. The rearrangement joins TRBV7-8 to TRBJ2-7; TRBD2 matches 10 bases. There are 14 residues in the CDR3. Germline trimming cut 10 bases from V and 2 bases from J; bases unmatched to any gene: 8. Germline V lookup: CDR1 SGHVS, CDR2 FQNEAQ. Here the CDR3 reads CATTWGTSAYEQYF. The DNA of the CDR3 is TGTGCCACCACCTGGGGGACTAGCGCCTACGAGCAGTACTTC.

At least ten counts were recorded for this clonotype. The CDR3 here is CASSYPRGWDEKLFF. In nucleotides, the CDR3 is TGTGCCAGCAGTTACCCCAGGGGGTGGGATGAAAAACTGTTTTTT. This chain joins TRBV27 and TRBJ1-4; 7 nucleotides match TRBD1. Trimming removed 4 bases from V and 6 bases from J; junction bases left unmatched: 8. This CDR3 has 15 residues. Germline lookup yields CDR1 MNHEY and CDR2 SMNVEV (reference sequence). The entire variable domain, with the rest obtained from reference TRBV27 and TRBJ1-4, is as follows: EAQVTQNPRYLITVTGKKLTVTCSQNMNHEYMSWYRQDPGLGLRQIYYSMNVEVTDKGDVPEGYKVSRKEKRNFPLILESPSPNQTSLYFCASSYPRGWDEKLFFGSGTQLSVL.

This clonotype was seen many times. This chain links TRBV11-3 with TRBJ2-5; 9 positions agree with TRBD2. The CDR3 covers 15 residues. The V and J ends lost 2 bases and 4 bases, in that order; junction bases with no gene match: 5. Germline CDR1 reads SGHNT; CDR2 reads YENEEA. CDR3 nucleotide sequence: TGTGCCAGCAGCTTATTCCTAGCGGGGAGAGAGACCCAGTACTTC. Amino acid sequence: CASSLFLAGRETQYF.

The chain links TRBV18 to TRBJ1-4, with TRBD1 identical over 7 bases. Trimming cost V 6 bases and J 7 bases; bases outside gene matches: 11. The V gene's germline CDR1 is KGHSH and CDR2 LQKENI. This CDR3 has 15 amino acids. CDR3 nucleotide sequence: TGTGCCAGCTCCGACTCGACAGGGCGGTTTGAAAAACTGTTTTTT. Protein product: CASSDSTGRFEKLFF.

The rearrangement joins TRBV30 to TRBJ1-3; D gene ambiguous. Per the germline V gene, CDR1 is GTSNPN and CDR2 is SVGIG (reference sequence). CDR3 length: 16 residues. V dropped 0 bases and J dropped 0 bases, with 12 bases sitting between them. The CDR3 coding sequence is TGTGCCTGGAGTGTCCGGACTATTAGCTCTGGAAACACCATATATTTT. Translation: CAWSVRTISSGNTIYF.

As regards this clonotype: This sequence may be a read error, since a much larger clone differs from it by one base. The rearrangement uses TRBV14 and TRBJ1-3, with 9 nucleotides matching TRBD1. The CDR3 runs 15 residues. From germline, CDR1 is SGHDN and CDR2 FVKESK. The J segment lost 9 bases and the V segment lost 0 bases, leaving 6 bases of the junction unmatched. CDR3 protein: CASSQDGQGWSTIYF. CDR3 DNA: TGTGCCAGCAGCCAAGACGGACAGGGGTGGAGCACCATATATTTT. The variable domain in full, completed from reference TRBV14 and TRBJ1-3, reads EAGVTQFPSHSVIEKGQTVTLRCDPISGHDNLYWYRRVMGKEIKFLLHFVKESKQDESGMPNNRFLAERTGGTYSTLKVQPAELEDSGVYFCASSQDGQGWSTIYFGEGSWLTVV.

The chain combines TRBV5-8 with TRBJ2-1; TRBD2 matches 7 bases. V gave up 2 bases and J gave up 4 bases; unmatched junction bases: 6. The CDR3 loop spans 15 amino acids. CDR1 is SGHTS and CDR2 is YDEGEE in the germline V gene. CDR3: CASSFRSSGYNEQFF. The DNA for the CDR3 is TGTGCCAGCAGCTTCCGGTCTAGCGGATACAATGAGCAGTTCTTC.

At least ten counts were recorded for this clonotype. The rearrangement uses TRBV27 and TRBJ2-1; perhaps D is TRBD1 or TRBD2 (5 bases each). The CDR3 loop spans 14 amino acids. Trimming shortened V by 3 bases and J by 5 bases, and 11 bases separated the two germline ends. Germline CDR1 MNHEY, CDR2 SMNVEV (reference sequence). The CDR3 region has the DNA TGTGCCAGCAGTTTCCGGGACGCGAACAATGAGCAGTTCTTC. Protein sequence: CASSFRDANNEQFF.

This clonotype was observed a few times. A much more abundant neighbour one base away suggests this may be a read error. The chain couples TRBV11-1 to TRBJ2-1, with D perhaps TRBD1 (5 bases). The CDR3 loop spans 14 amino acids. From germline, CDR1 is SGHAT and CDR2 FQDESV (reference sequence). DNA for the CDR3: TGTGCCAGCAGCCATGGGGCAGGGCCCAATGAGCACTTCTTC. Translating gives CASSHGAGPNEHFF.

V usage is TRBV7-6 and J usage is TRBJ2-4; 11 bases align to TRBD1. The CDR3 is made up of 15 amino acids. Germline lookup yields CDR1 SGHVS and CDR2 FNYEAQ. The V and J ends lost 5 bases and 6 bases, in that order; junction bases with no gene match: 6. CDR3 coding DNA: TGTGCCAGCAGCAAAACCGGGACAGGGGGAAACATTCAGTACTTC. It encodes CASSKTGTGGNIQYF.

This clonotype has more than one count but fewer than ten. The chain is built from TRBV5-1 and TRBJ1-1; TRBD1 matches 7 bases. Germline V gene sequence: CDR1 SGHRS, CDR2 YFSETQ. The CDR3 has 14 residues. V trimming: 4 bases; J trimming: 2 bases; junction bases outside the gene matches: 5. CDR3: CASSPTGDNTEAFF. The CDR3 DNA reads as TGCGCCAGCAGCCCCACAGGGGATAACACTGAAGCTTTCTTT.

The sample holds a few counts of this clonotype. The conserved phenylalanine or tryptophan normally closing the CDR3 is absent here, so this likely arose from a read error. The chain employs TRBV25-1 and TRBJ1-5; no reliable D call. Deletions cut 8 bases from V and 3 bases from J, with 8 bases between. Germline CDR1 MGHDK, CDR2 SYGVNS. The CDR3 length is 12 residues. The CDR3 coding sequence is TGTGCCAGCGGACGGTTCAATCAGCCCCAGCATCTT. Encoded protein: CASGRFNQPQHL.

This clonotype has ten or more counts. The V call is TRBV7-6, the J call TRBJ2-3; D gene uncertain. From germline, CDR1 is SGHVS and CDR2 FNYEAQ. Trimming cost V 1 base and J 3 bases, with 11 bases left between them. The length of the CDR3 is 15 residues. CDR3 in DNA: TGTGCCAGCAGCTTAGGTCAGGCCGGAACAGATACGCAGTATTTT. This gives the protein CASSLGQAGTDTQYF.

Only a few counts were recorded for this clonotype. The chain recombines TRBV3-1 with TRBJ1-2; D might be TRBD1 (6 bases). The length of the CDR3 is 12 residues. Germline lookup yields CDR1 LGHDT and CDR2 YNNKEL (reference sequence). The V gene lost 4 bases and the J gene lost 7 bases, with 10 bases spanning the gap. The CDR3 DNA sequence: TGTGCCAGCAGCCTCGAGGGGGTTGGCTACACCTTC. It is translated as CASSLEGVGYTF. The full variable domain, in which reference TRBV3-1 and TRBJ1-2 provide the parts outside the CDR3, is DTAVSQTPKYLVTQMGNDKSIKCEQNLGHDTMYWYKQDSKKFLKIMFSYNNKELIINETVPNRFSPKSPDKAHLNLHINSLELGDSAVYFCASSLEGVGYTFGSGTRLTVV.